This T cell receptor (beta chain) appears in the sequencing data of a study of cytomegalovirus exposure and HLA in healthy donors. Study-wide context: Earlier, approximately 110 million unique TCR beta sequences were recovered from around 180 million T cells by an analysis. The Caucasian-associated ancestry cluster contained 81% of the approximately 400 genotyped donors. General study findings and limits: Upon later analysis, HLA-associated TCR beta chains proved more clonally expanded than other, equally common chains. In a later analysis, TCR beta V- and J-gene trimming showed a link to a missense DCLRE1C variant.

A multiplex PCR was run with 60 Vbeta primers and 13 Jbeta primers. The protocol was immunoSEQ multiplex PCR, while the TCRdb copy is restricted to in-frame clones and leaves out a portion. The sample contains under 250,000 clones, roughly 73% of which appear only once. Germline V CDR1 and CDR2: MGHRA, YSYEKL. The length of the CDR3 is 14 residues. The V end was cut by 3 bases, the J end by 5 bases, with 10 bases between. About this clone itself: The target antigen is unknown.

This chain connects TRBV4-1 to TRBJ2-2; TRBD1 might be the D (6 bases). The TCR comes from a boy younger than 18 in good health and CMV-seronegative. Sequencing was carried out using PBMCs. The CDR3 bases are TGCGCCAGCAGCCAGGGGGCCCGAACCGGGGAGCTGTTTTTT. It specifies CASSQGARTGELFF.